This is a list of T cell receptor beta chains from one sample in a study of shared clonotypes between healthy human individuals. This table comes from immunoSEQ multiplex PCR, and its TCRdb copy is limited to in-frame clones, with some not included. In the table there are under 2.5 million clones, approximately 90% of which are singletons. What was sequenced was naive CD4+ T cells from PBMCs. Receptors originate from a man aged 18 to 35 in good health. Some clones in this sample may be carry-over from other donors' samples. Both conserved end residues are part of each CDR3. A D gene is named only where the DNA matches it firmly. Part of the rows lack a size; the others show once, few, many or a class for expanded clones.

clone size	J gene	CDR3 length	D gene	V gene	CDR3 DNA	CDR3 protein
.	TRBJ1-1	13	TRBD1	TRBV10-3	TGTGCCATCAGTGAGATGAGGGGGCCTGAAGCTTTCTTT	CAISEMRGPEAFF
.	TRBJ1-1	10	TRBD1	TRBV28	TGTGCCAGCAGTTCGGGGACAGGGGTGTTT	CASSSGTGVF
.	TRBJ2-1	16	TRBD2	TRBV28	TGTGCCAGCAGTTCCCCTAGCGGGAGGGCCTACAATGAGCAGTTCTTC	CASSSPSGRAYNEQFF
.	TRBJ1-5	17	.	TRBV28	TGTGCCAGCAGTCCTCCGACAGCACATGATAGCAATCAGCCCCAGCATTTT	CASSPPTAHDSNQPQHF
.	TRBJ1-4	17	.	TRBV4-2	TGTGCCAGCAGCCAAGAGGGTACGGCAGGGGCTAATGAAAAACTGTTTTTT	CASSQEGTAGANEKLFF
once	TRBJ2-7	14	.	TRBV4-2	TGTGCCAGCAGCCTTGGCCGGTTCTCCTACGAGCAGTACTTC	CASSLGRFSYEQYF
few	TRBJ1-2	12	TRBD1	TRBV11-3	TGTGCCAGCAGTGACAGGGGGCGCCGCTACACCTTC	CASSDRGRRYTF
.	TRBJ1-3	14	.	TRBV2	TGTGCCAGCAGTTGGGACCGATCTGGAAACACCATATATTTT	CASSWDRSGNTIYF
.	TRBJ2-2	14	TRBD2	TRBV6-6	TGTGCCAGCAGTGGACTAGCGAACACCGGGGAGCTGTTTTTT	CASSGLANTGELFF
.	TRBJ1-1	14	.	TRBV7-9	TGTGCCAGCAGCTTAGCGGGAGGGCGCACTGAAGCTTTCTTT	CASSLAGGRTEAFF
.	TRBJ2-7	11	.	TRBV6-6	TGTGCCAGCAGTTACAACTACGAGCAGTACTTC	CASSYNYEQYF
few	TRBJ2-2	12	.	TRBV28	TGTGCCAGCAGTCCGTTCACCGGGGAGCTGTTTTTT	CASSPFTGELFF
.	TRBJ2-1	15	.	TRBV9	TGTGCCAGCAGCCCCCAGGGGCGAGCCTACAATGAGCAGTTCTTC	CASSPQGRAYNEQFF
.	TRBJ2-3	15	TRBD2	TRBV7-3	TGTGCCAGCAGCTTAGAGGCGGGAGCGGGTCATACGCAGTATTTT	CASSLEAGAGHTQYF
.	TRBJ2-3	16	TRBD2	TRBV9	TGTGCCAGCAGCCCTCGGGGAGGGCCGAGCACAGATACGCAGTATTTT	CASSPRGGPSTDTQYF
.	TRBJ1-2	13	.	TRBV27	TGTGCCAGCAGTTCCCAGAGGGCTTATGGCTACACCTTC	CASSSQRAYGYTF
.	TRBJ2-7	14	.	TRBV5-1	TGCGCCAGCAGCCCGAGTCCTACCTCCTACGAGCAGTACTTC	CASSPSPTSYEQYF
.	TRBJ2-2	14	.	TRBV9	TGTGCCAGCAGCGTAGGGGCGTGGGACGGGGAGCTGTTTTTT	CASSVGAWDGELFF
.	TRBJ2-1	17	TRBD2	TRBV5-4	TGTGCCAGCAGCCCCTCCTTAGGCGGGAGGGACTACAATGAGCAGTTCTTC	CASSPSLGGRDYNEQFF
.	TRBJ2-3	15	TRBD2	TRBV5-1	TGCGCCAGCAGGGCGACCGGGGGGTCCGAAGATACGCAGTATTTT	CASRATGGSEDTQYF
.	TRBJ1-1	15	TRBD1	TRBV28	TGTGCCAGCAGTCCTAGGACAGGGTGGATGTCGAACGCTTTCTTT	CASSPRTGWMSNAFF
.	TRBJ2-3	14	.	TRBV7-9	TGTGCCAGCAGCTTCGGGGGACGCGGAGATACGCAGTATTTT	CASSFGGRGDTQYF
.	TRBJ2-1	15	TRBD1	TRBV7-6	TGTGCCAGCAGCTTACGGGACAGGAGTTACAATGAGCAGTTCTTC	CASSLRDRSYNEQFF
.	TRBJ2-1	14	.	TRBV19	TGTGCCAGTAGTAGGGGGCAAGCTTACAATGAGCAGTTCTTC	CASSRGQAYNEQFF
.	TRBJ1-1	15	.	TRBV7-2	TGTGCCAGCAGCTTGGTAGTAGGGTCGTACACTGAAGCTTTCTTT	CASSLVVGSYTEAFF
.	TRBJ2-5	14	TRBD2	TRBV7-2	TGTGCCAGCAGCTTTAGCGGGAACCAAGAGACCCAGTACTTC	CASSFSGNQETQYF
.	TRBJ2-1	15	TRBD1	TRBV7-2	TGTGCCAGCAGCTTTCAGGGACAGGGGGCTAATGAGCAGTTCTTC	CASSFQGQGANEQFF